This TCR beta chain was recovered during a study of OX40 agonist ivuxolimab in advanced cancers. Data came from immunoSEQ multiplex PCR; TCRdb stores just in-frame clones and leaves some out. The sample includes around 100,000 clones, more than 85% seen only once; the top ten take 0.45% to 0.65%. This specimen was CD4+ or CD8+ T cells sorted from blood, taken in a trial of the OX40 agonist ivuxolimab. The sequence was collected from an adult with an advanced solid tumor such as melanoma, head and neck, liver or kidney cancer.

In DNA, the CDR3 is TGTGCCAGCAGTGATTACCGGGACAGGGGGCCCGGCTACACCTTC. Protein product: CASSDYRDRGPGYTF. This chain uses TRBV2 with TRBJ1-2, with 12 bases identical to TRBD1. The CDR3 is made up of 15 amino acids. Germline trimming cut 3 bases from V and 8 bases from J; bases unmatched to any gene: 7. Per the germline V gene, CDR1 is SNHLY and CDR2 is FYNNEI.